These 10 T cell receptor beta chains were all obtained from the same sample, sequenced in a study of T cell repertoires in cytomegalovirus infection. TCRdb re-called the reads through MiXCR, storing one row per CDR3 protein. The sample holds around 900,000 distinct CDR3 sequences; around a third are singletons and the top ten take over 11%. Their cognate antigens are unknown. Sequenced material: cultured CD8+ T cells from PBMCs, taken from culture after CMV antigen stimulation. These receptors all stem from a human donor in good health (CMV status not recorded). Some clones in this sample may be carry-over from other donors' samples.

V and J are TRBV7-9 and TRBJ2-7, with D perhaps TRBD1 (6 bases). Germline V gene sequence: CDR1 SEHNR, CDR2 FQNEAQ (reference sequence). This CDR3 is built from 13 residues. Trimming pared 2 bases from V and 5 bases from J, leaving 10 bases between. Here the CDR3 reads CASSLPGVNEQYF. CDR3 in DNA: TGTGCCAGCAGCTTACCAGGGGTGAACGAGCAGTACTTC.

This clonotype has more than one count but fewer than ten. V gene TRBV10-3 combines with J gene TRBJ2-3, with 15 bases aligning to TRBD2. This CDR3 has 18 amino acids. Trimming took 0 bases from V and 1 from J; bases not matched to a gene: 2. The germline gives CDR1 ENHRY, CDR2 SYGVKD. The CDR3 region has the DNA TGTGCCATCAGTGAGTCGGGACTAGCGGGGGGCCGCACAGATACGCAGTATTTT. Translated: CAISESGLAGGRTDTQYF.

The V gene is TRBV9, the J gene TRBJ2-4; a weak D match, TRBD2 (5 bases). CDR1 and CDR2 from the germline V gene are SGDLS and YYNGEE. The V end lost 3 bases, the J end lost 0 bases, and 7 bases lay between the germline ends. The CDR3 sequence is 14 residues long. CDR3 DNA sequence: TGTGCCAGCAGCGAAGCGGTAGCCAAAAACATTCAGTACTTC. This sequence encodes CASSEAVAKNIQYF. The whole variable domain, remainder taken from reference TRBV9 and TRBJ2-4, is DSGVTQTPKHLITATGQRVTLRCSPRSGDLSVYWYQQSLDQGLQFLIQYYNGEERAKGNILERFSAQQFPDLHSELNLSSLELGDSALYFCASSEAVAKNIQYFGAGTRLSVL.

The chain carries TRBV7-9 and TRBJ2-1; weak D call: TRBD1 (6 bases). This CDR3 region has 13 residues. Germline CDR1 SEHNR, CDR2 FQNEAQ (reference sequence). V shed 4 bases and J shed 9 bases, with 13 bases lying between them. The CDR3 spells CASSSPQGSEQFF. CDR3 coding DNA: TGTGCCAGCAGCTCCCCTCAGGGGAGTGAGCAGTTCTTC. The full variable domain, in which reference TRBV7-9 and TRBJ2-1 provide the parts outside the CDR3, is DTGVSQNPRHKITKRGQNVTFRCDPISEHNRLYWYRQTLGQGPEFLTYFQNEAQLEKSRLLSDRFSAERPKGSFSTLEIQRTEQGDSAMYLCASSSPQGSEQFFGPGTRLTVL.

This clonotype has only a few counts. The chain recombines TRBV10-3 with TRBJ2-5; 7 bases line up with TRBD2. The CDR3 runs to 15 residues. The ends lost 5 bases at V and 5 bases at J; junction bases unmatched: 11. Per germline, CDR1 ENHRY and CDR2 SYGVKD. CDR3 in DNA: TGTGCCATCAGTACCGGAACTAGCGAAGTGGAGACCCAGTACTTC. Amino acids: CAISTGTSEVETQYF.

There are many counts of this clonotype. This chain uses TRBV7-6 with TRBJ2-2; weak D call: TRBD1 (5 bases). CDR1 and CDR2 (germline): SGHVS, FNYEAQ. CDR3 length equals 11 residues. The V end was cut by 5 bases, the J end by 7 bases, with 5 bases between. The CDR3 DNA follows: TGTGCCAGCAGCCAGGGCGGGGAGCTGTTTTTT. It codes for CASSQGGELFF.

The chain links TRBV9 to TRBJ1-1; D gene unclear. Germline assignment: CDR1 SGDLS and CDR2 YYNGEE. V gave up 0 bases and J gave up 6 bases, with 9 bases separating them. The CDR3 totals 13 residues. In nucleotides, the CDR3 is TGTGCCAGCAGCGTAGGAAACAAACCTGAAGCTTTCTTT. It is translated as CASSVGNKPEAFF.

CDR3 sequence reads: CSVLTSGARGYEQYF. CDR3 bases: TGCAGTGTCCTGACTAGCGGGGCCCGAGGCTACGAGCAGTACTTC. The chain has TRBV20-1 and TRBJ2-7; 11 nucleotides align to TRBD2. CDR1 is DFQATT, CDR2 SNEGSKA, per germline (reference sequence). This CDR3 comprises 15 residues. The J segment lost 3 bases and the V segment lost 7 bases, leaving 11 bases of the junction unmatched.

This clonotype appeared a single time. The chain employs TRBV20-1 and TRBJ2-7, with D unresolved. The germline gives CDR1 DFQATT, CDR2 SNEGSKA (reference sequence). The V end was cut by 0 bases, the J end by 1 base, with 10 bases between. The length of the CDR3 is 14 residues. CDR3 coding DNA: TGCAGTGCTAGAGATAGGCTATCTTCCTACGAGCAGTACTTC. Translating gives CSARDRLSSYEQYF.

V and J are TRBV27 and TRBJ1-4, with 10 bases lining up with TRBD1. The CDR3 contains 16 residues. With V trimmed by 5 bases and J by 8 bases, 11 bases remained unmatched. Germline V lookup: CDR1 MNHEY, CDR2 SMNVEV (reference sequence). The CDR3, as DNA: TGTGCCAGCAGTGCCGCCGGGACAGGGGCGAGGGAAAAACTGTTTTTT. This translates into CASSAAGTGAREKLFF.